This T cell receptor (beta chain) was documented in a study of regulatory T cells in long-lasting Graves disease. Study results and limitations: Persistent Graves' patients had lower TCR diversity than newly diagnosed ones.

Described time point: newly diagnosed GD, antithyroid drugs for less than 3 months. The TCR library used RNA extracted from PBMCs. This clonotype was seen ten or more times. What it binds is unknown. Sequencing libraries for TCR beta were prepared with iRepertoire HTBI primers and Arm-PCR of CDR3 regions. TCRdb independently ran MiXCR on the multiplex PCR reads; one entry per CDR3 protein. This table has about 460,000 distinct CDR3 sequences, 14% appearing once. This sample also belongs to another study, concerning T cells in Graves' hyperthyroidism and ophthalmopathy.

The input for sequencing was peripheral blood mononuclear cells (PBMCs), taken at new diagnosis, from a patient treated with antithyroid drugs. The clonotype originates from a woman aged 45-65 years with Graves disease.

CDR3 bases: TGTGCCAGCATAGGTGGGGGGGCAGATACGCAGTATTTT. This sequence encodes CASIGGGADTQYF. This chain uses TRBV12-3 or TRBV12-4 with TRBJ2-3; 7 bases agree with TRBD2. J was trimmed by 4 bases and V by 7 bases; bases with no gene match: 5. This CDR3 has 13 residues.